This is a list of T cell receptor beta chains from one sample in a study of cytomegalovirus exposure and HLA in healthy donors. Data came from immunoSEQ multiplex PCR; TCRdb stores just in-frame clones and leaves some out. The sample records about 160,000 clones, 75% to 80% being singletons. Sample: PBMCs. The receptors originated from a woman between 40 and 55 years old in good health and CMV-seronegative. Each CDR3 is given with its conserved first and last residue. D genes are given only for firm matches. Not every row has a clone size; where given, it reads once, few, many or a size class.

D	V	size	J	CDR3	DNA
TRBD1	TRBV7-6	.	TRBJ2-7	CASSAQAGTGDTYEQYF	TGTGCCAGCAGCGCTCAGGCCGGGACAGGGGATACCTACGAGCAGTACTTC
.	TRBV5-1	.	TRBJ2-5	CASSFLSGETQYF	TGCGCCAGCAGCTTCCTCTCCGGGGAGACCCAGTACTTC
.	TRBV2	.	TRBJ2-1	CASSAQGLASGEFF	TGTGCCAGCAGTGCGCAGGGCTTAGCTTCGGGGGAGTTCTTC
.	TRBV5-1	.	TRBJ2-7	CASSFDRSSSYEQYF	TGCGCCAGCAGCTTCGACAGGTCCAGCTCCTACGAGCAGTACTTC
.	TRBV6-1	.	TRBJ1-3	CASTLTGLSGNTIYF	TGTGCCAGCACCTTGACAGGTCTCTCTGGAAACACCATATATTTT
.	TRBV5-4	.	TRBJ1-2	CASSLNTGSGGYTF	TGTGCCAGCAGCTTGAACACCGGGTCCGGTGGCTACACCTTC
.	TRBV7-9	.	TRBJ1-6	CASSPDHGPSPLHF	TGTGCCAGCAGCCCCGACCATGGGCCTTCACCCCTCCACTTT
.	TRBV6-1	once	TRBJ1-1	CASSEWRGSFDTEAFF	TGTGCCAGCAGTGAATGGAGGGGCTCGTTCGACACTGAAGCTTTCTTT
TRBD1	TRBV5-1	.	TRBJ1-3	CASSFRDRAGNTIYF	TGCGCCAGCAGCTTCCGGGACAGGGCTGGAAACACCATATATTTT
.	TRBV5-6	.	TRBJ1-1	CASSSRVGPEAFF	TGTGCCAGCAGCTCGCGAGTGGGCCCCGAAGCTTTCTTT
TRBD1	TRBV6-5	.	TRBJ2-5	CASSYFQGAGQETQYF	TGTGCCAGCAGTTACTTCCAGGGGGCGGGTCAAGAGACCCAGTACTTC
TRBD1	TRBV2	.	TRBJ1-6	CASDKSGQGNSPLHF	TGTGCCAGTGACAAATCTGGACAGGGGAATTCACCCCTCCACTTT
.	TRBV5-1	.	TRBJ2-5	CASSPGTFQETQYF	TGCGCCAGCAGCCCCGGGACATTTCAAGAGACCCAGTACTTC
.	TRBV7-6	.	TRBJ1-5	CASSLGQGNQPQHF	TGTGCCAGCAGCTTAGGGCAGGGGAATCAGCCCCAGCATTTT
TRBD1	TRBV19	.	TRBJ2-2	CASSAGTGGTGELFF	TGTGCCAGTAGCGCCGGGACAGGGGGCACCGGGGAGCTGTTTTTT